This TCR beta chain was retrieved from a study of early T cells in non-severe SARS-CoV-2 infection. Study details: Investigators sequenced bulk RNA drawn from unsorted whole blood, and chains remained unpaired. Study conclusions and caveats: Using VDJdb, the matching emphasized anti-spike CD8 responses while missing private and CD4 specificities.

The J segment lost 2 bases and the V segment lost 3 bases, leaving 10 bases of the junction unmatched. The CDR3 covers 17 residues. CDR1 and CDR2 (germline): KGHDR, SFDVKD. The TCR library protocol was used to attach unique molecular identifiers. These identifiers were attached to individual cDNA molecules. TCRdb redid the calling of the 5' RACE reads with MiXCR, one entry per CDR3 protein. The table records roughly 75,000 distinct CDR3 sequences, over 9% of them present only once. This clonotype came up many times. Its specificity is unknown. The receptor's source is an adult who was a healthcare worker with PCR-confirmed SARS-CoV-2 infection or an uninfected control (not recorded which). The V call is TRBV24-1, the J call TRBJ2-5, with 8 positions matching TRBD2. The specimen was whole blood. The chain's CDR3 is CATSDTGLVWGQETQYF. The CDR3 nucleotides are TGTGCCACCAGTGATACGGGACTAGTCTGGGGGCAAGAGACCCAGTACTTC.